Listed here is a single T cell receptor beta chain. Its cognate antigen is unknown. The source of the sample is a study of radiotherapy plus CTLA-4 blockade in lung cancer. Study-level information: Roughly 17% of enrolled patients responded objectively, and around 30% had disease control.

Study-wide results and caveats: Radiotherapy plus ipilimumab was followed by expansion in blood of tumor-derived TCR clones. Reports identified early blood T cell clone dynamics, with interferon-beta, as the best response predictor.

The data were produced by immunoSEQ multiplex PCR, yet TCRdb's version contains in-frame clones alone and is incomplete. The repertoire holds around 70,000 clones, with 60% to 80% as singletons. People whose metastatic non-small-cell lung cancer was chemo-refractory got focal radiation along with CTLA-4 blockade by ipilimumab. This sequence originates from a human donor with non-small cell lung cancer whose response to radiotherapy plus ipilimumab could not be evaluated. Some clones in this sample may be carry-over from other donors' samples. The material was peripheral blood, obtained from a patient treated with radiotherapy plus ipilimumab.

DNA for the CDR3: TGTGCCAGCAGGGAGGCACATCCCGTATCCTACGAGCAGTACTTC. Residues: CASREAHPVSYEQYF. This sequence joins TRBV2 and TRBJ2-7, with D perhaps TRBD2 (5 bases). The germline V gene has CDR1 SNHLY and CDR2 FYNNEI. Between the trimmed V and J ends, which lost 6 bases and 1 base, there was a span of 16 bases. The CDR3 has 15 residues.